This TCR beta chain originates from a study of T cells in Graves' hyperthyroidism and ophthalmopathy. In the study overall: Any treatment followed the collection of peripheral blood at initial diagnosis.

The germline gives CDR1 SGHKS, CDR2 YYEKEE (reference sequence). Trimming took off 3 bases at V and 5 bases at J, with 13 bases between the two ends. This CDR3 contains 14 residues. Under 3 months was the duration of disease in ophthalmopathy patients, who also had a Clinical Activity Score of at least 3 and a NOSPECS grade of at least 4. This clonotype was detected many times. The source material, RNA transcripts, was used to amplify TCR beta CDR3 regions. HTBI primers were employed in a first-round RT-PCR of the TCR CDR3. TCRdb ran MiXCR on the multiplex PCR reads and lists one entry per CDR3 protein. The profile shows over 450,000 distinct CDR3 sequences, 15% to 20% of them singletons.

This sequence originates from a woman aged 18-35 years with Graves' ophthalmopathy. The sequenced sample consisted of blood. The rearrangement links TRBV5-5 to TRBJ2-3, with D uncertain. CDR3 loop: CASSSTYYQDTQYF. The CDR3 DNA follows: TGTGCCAGCAGCTCCACCTATTACCAAGATACGCAGTATTTT.